One and the same sample provided the 9 T cell receptor beta chains below, sequenced in a study of CD8+ T cells in alopecia areata (dated by TCRdb to the late 2010s). The library was obtained by the immunoSEQ multiplex PCR assay. RNA was extracted from all samples and reverse transcribed into cDNA, which served as template for TCR sequencing. What TCRdb holds here is the immuneACCESS table cut down to in-frame rearrangements. Part of the clones is not present; checked against another copy, under half of the missing clones reflect an unresolved V gene, and the others are unexplained. The sample table records around 200,000 clones; roughly 64% of these occur just once. 4.2% of the sample rests with the top ten. The sample's time point, from its label and the paper: roughly 27 days on oral tofacitinib. The sample's treatment or condition label, in plain terms: oral pan-JAK inhibitor, 5-10 mg twice daily.

The starting material was CD4+ T cells sorted from blood, obtained at week 4, from a patient treated with tofacitinib. All receptors derive from a human donor with alopecia areata.

This chain's CDR3 is CASSFSSWARNTEAFF. CDR3 DNA sequence: TGTGCCAGCAGCTTTTCGTCGTGGGCCCGAAACACTGAAGCTTTCTTT. V usage is TRBV11-3 and J usage is TRBJ1-1, with D unresolved. The V gene's germline CDR1 is SGHNT and CDR2 YENEEA. This CDR3 region has 16 residues. The ends were cut back, 3 bases at V and 2 bases at J, with 16 bases in the middle.

In this sample, this clone turned up once. The chain combines TRBV7-9 with TRBJ2-5; possible D gene TRBD1, 5 bases. CDR1 is SEHNR and CDR2 is FQNEAQ in the germline V gene (reference sequence). The V gene lost 5 bases and the J gene lost 5 bases, with 15 bases spanning the gap. This CDR3 is built from 14 residues. Here the CDR3 reads CASSTSGAAETQYF. In DNA, the CDR3 is TGTGCCAGCAGCACCAGTGGGGCGGCGGAGACCCAGTACTTC. The entire variable domain, with the rest obtained from reference TRBV7-9 and TRBJ2-5, is as follows: DTGVSQNPRHKITKRGQNVTFRCDPISEHNRLYWYRQTLGQGPEFLTYFQNEAQLEKSRLLSDRFSAERPKGSFSTLEIQRTEQGDSAMYLCASSTSGAAETQYFGPGTRLLVL.

Written as DNA, the CDR3 is TGCAGCGTAAGAGGGAAGGATCAGCCCCAGCATTTT. It encodes CSVRGKDQPQHF. The chain is built from TRBV29-1 and TRBJ1-5; D is ambiguous. V shed 6 bases and J shed 5 bases, with 11 bases lying between them. The CDR3 is made up of 12 amino acids. Germline V gene lookup returns CDR1 SQVTM and CDR2 ANQGSEA.

This clone has just one count. The J gene is TRBJ2-7, the V gene TRBV6-5; possible D gene TRBD2, 6 bases. The CDR3 has 15 residues. Germline CDR1 reads MNHEY; CDR2 reads SVGAGI. V lost 4 bases to trimming and J lost 4 bases, with 17 bases between them. CDR3 sequence: CASSSGTFETYEQYF. In DNA, the CDR3 is TGTGCCAGCAGTTCCGGGACTTTCGAGACATACGAGCAGTACTTC.

The chain uses TRBV5-6 and TRBJ2-7, with D unclear. Germline CDR1 is SGHDT and CDR2 is YYEEEE. There are 12 residues in the CDR3. The V and J ends lost 1 base and 6 bases respectively, with 8 bases between them. The CDR3 reads CASSLWGREQYF. The CDR3, as DNA: TGTGCCAGCAGCTTGTGGGGTCGCGAGCAGTACTTC.

DNA for the CDR3: TGTGCCAGTAGTGCGGGGGGGAGCACCGGGGAGCTGTTTTTT. This sequence encodes CASSAGGSTGELFF. The J gene is TRBJ2-2, the V gene TRBV19; TRBD2 agrees at 9 bases. V lost 5 bases and J lost 4; bases outside the gene matches: 2. The CDR3 covers 14 residues. The V gene's germline CDR1 is LNHDA and CDR2 SQIVND (reference sequence).

Here the CDR3 reads CATPDRGGPSGVRYNEQFF. CDR3 nucleotides: TGTGCCACTCCCGATCGGGGGGGTCCCAGCGGCGTCCGATACAATGAGCAGTTCTTC. This chain joins TRBV15 and TRBJ2-1; 8 bases map to TRBD2. CDR3 length equals 19 residues. Germline V gives CDR1 LNHNV, CDR2 YYDKDF (reference sequence). V gave up 9 bases and J gave up 4 bases; unmatched junction bases: 23.

The chain is built from TRBV27 and TRBJ1-3, with 7 bases that match TRBD1. With 8 bases clipped from V and 2 bases from J, the junction kept 9 bases outside the gene matches. The CDR3 runs to 15 residues. Germline V gene lookup returns CDR1 MNHEY and CDR2 SMNVEV (reference sequence). In DNA, the CDR3 is TGTGCCAGCGGTCTGACAGGGCTACCTGGAAACACCATATATTTT. Its protein product is CASGLTGLPGNTIYF.

This clone was seen more than once but under ten times. The V and J genes are TRBV4-2 and TRBJ2-7, with 7 bases matching TRBD2. Germline V lookup: CDR1 LGHNA, CDR2 YNFKEQ. V lost 1 base and J lost 3; bases outside the gene matches: 6. This CDR3 contains 15 residues. The CDR3 protein is CASSQVGTTDYEQYF. The CDR3 DNA follows: TGTGCCAGCAGCCAAGTCGGGACTACCGACTACGAGCAGTACTTC.